Below are 27 T cell receptor beta chains sequenced from a single sample in a study of blood T cell repertoires in COVID-19. TCRdb keeps only in-frame clones here, not all; method: immunoSEQ multiplex PCR. The table records around 150,000 clones, about 88% of them present only once. Sequenced input: peripheral blood. These receptors came from a woman aged 55-70 years with COVID-19, enrolled during active disease.

The chain couples TRBV3-1 (or the pseudogene TRBV3-2) to TRBJ1-1; 9 bases are shared with TRBD1. Germline V gene lookup returns CDR1 LGHDT and CDR2 YNNKEL (reference sequence). The length of the CDR3 is 12 residues. CDR3 nucleotide sequence: TGTGTTACAGGGGGCATGCGGGGTGAAGCTTTCTTT. Its translation: CVTGGMRGEAFF.

The chain recombines TRBV20-1 with TRBJ1-1; D gene uncertain. The CDR3 is 15 residues long. Germline-derived CDR1 and CDR2 are DFQATT and SNEGSKA (reference sequence). Trimming removed 3 bases at V and 0 bases at J, with 14 bases between. The CDR3 nucleotides are TGCAGTGCTAGTGGAGGCCCTACCTTGAACACTGAAGCTTTCTTT. Encoded protein: CSASGGPTLNTEAFF.

V and J are TRBV6-5 and TRBJ1-2; D is perhaps TRBD1 (5 bases). V lost 2 bases to trimming and J lost 0 bases, with 10 bases between them. The CDR3 spans 15 residues. The germline V gene encodes CDR1 MNHEY and CDR2 SVGAGI. The DNA for the CDR3 is TGTGCCAGCAGTTACCACAGGATCACTAACTATGGCTACACCTTC. This encodes CASSYHRITNYGYTF.

The V and J genes are TRBV6-5 and TRBJ2-3; 9 positions match TRBD2. The junction had 7 bases not matched to a gene; V was cut back by 2 bases and J by 4 bases. Germline V lookup: CDR1 MNHEY, CDR2 SVGAGI. There are 16 residues in the CDR3. The CDR3 nucleotides read TGTGCCAGCAGTTACGATGGGCGGGGGGGCCCAGATACGCAGTATTTT. The encoded protein is CASSYDGRGGPDTQYF.

The rearrangement joins TRBV11-2 to TRBJ1-1, with D tentatively TRBD1 (6 bases). CDR1 and CDR2 (germline): SGHAT, FQNNGV. The CDR3 extends over 16 amino acids. V was pared by 5 bases and J by 0 bases, with 16 bases between. CDR3 DNA: TGTGCCAGCAGCGACCGACAGGCCTACATGAACACTGAAGCTTTCTTT. Amino acid sequence: CASSDRQAYMNTEAFF.

The chain has TRBV5-6 and TRBJ2-3; perhaps TRBD1 as D (6 bases). Germline assignment: CDR1 SGHDT and CDR2 YYEEEE. Trimming took 4 bases from V and 4 from J, leaving 13 bases between them. The CDR3 is made up of 14 amino acids. This CDR3 reads CASSPGVSADTQYF. The CDR3 nucleotides are TGTGCCAGCAGCCCAGGGGTGTCGGCAGATACGCAGTATTTT.

This clone was recorded only once. The chain's CDR3 is CASSFPSLALKGDEQFF. CDR3 bases: TGCGCCAGCAGCTTCCCCTCCTTAGCACTTAAAGGGGATGAGCAGTTCTTC. The chain employs TRBV5-1 and TRBJ2-1, with D possibly matching TRBD1 (5 bases). Trimming took off 2 bases at V and 8 bases at J, with 23 bases between the two ends. The CDR3 runs 17 residues. Germline CDR1 reads SGHRS; CDR2 reads YFSETQ.

The chain combines TRBV29-1 with TRBJ2-7; TRBD2 matches 13 bases. The CDR3 is 13 amino acids. Germline loops: CDR1 SQVTM, CDR2 ANQGSEA. V lost 7 bases and J lost 5; bases outside the gene matches: 5. CDR3: CSGWTSGSHEQYF. CDR3 in DNA: TGCAGCGGCTGGACTAGCGGGAGCCACGAGCAGTACTTC.

The chain uses TRBV9 and TRBJ2-5, with 8 bases matching TRBD1. CDR3 length: 16 residues. Germline lookup yields CDR1 SGDLS and CDR2 YYNGEE. J gave up 5 bases and V 0 bases, and 9 bases lay outside the gene matches. The CDR3: CASSVVPQGALETQYF. The DNA for the CDR3 is TGTGCCAGCAGCGTAGTCCCCCAGGGGGCGCTGGAGACCCAGTACTTC.

V gene TRBV3-1 (or the pseudogene TRBV3-2) combines with J gene TRBJ1-4; no firm D call. The CDR3 totals 14 residues. V was trimmed by 1 base and J by 11 bases, leaving 14 bases between them. Germline-derived CDR1 and CDR2 are LGHDT and YNNKEL (reference sequence). The CDR3 reads CASSQGGERGKLFF. CDR3 bases: TGTGCCAGCAGCCAAGGGGGAGAACGCGGGAAACTGTTTTTT.

This chain links TRBV5-4 with TRBJ2-2; D possibly corresponds to TRBD1 (5 bases). Per germline, CDR1 SGHNT and CDR2 YYREEE (reference sequence). CDR3 length equals 14 residues. The V gene lost 5 bases and the J gene lost 7 bases, with 15 bases spanning the gap. CDR3 in amino acids: CASSPLGELGELFF. CDR3 DNA sequence: TGTGCCAGCAGTCCCCTAGGGGAACTCGGGGAGCTGTTTTTT.

CDR3: CAISEFGQGNYGYTF. The CDR3 DNA reads TGTGCCATCAGTGAGTTTGGACAGGGGAACTATGGCTACACCTTC. The chain has TRBV10-3 and TRBJ1-2; 9 positions match TRBD1. CDR3 length equals 15 residues. V shed 1 base, J shed 2 bases, and the junction held 2 bases outside the gene matches. Germline V gene data show CDR1 as ENHRY and CDR2 as SYGVKD.

The chain links TRBV9 to TRBJ1-1; D remains ambiguous. Germline V gene lookup returns CDR1 SGDLS and CDR2 YYNGEE. This CDR3 contains 14 residues. V was shortened by 4 bases and J by 0 bases, with 10 bases between the two germline ends. The CDR3 coding sequence is TGTGCCAGCAGCCCGCAGGCGCTGAACACTGAAGCTTTCTTT. This encodes CASSPQALNTEAFF.

This chain joins TRBV7-8 and TRBJ1-2; no reliable D call. There are 13 residues in the CDR3. V lost 1 base and J 8 bases, leaving 11 bases between the germline ends. Germline V gene lookup returns CDR1 SGHVS and CDR2 FQNEAQ. The CDR3 nucleotides read TGTGCCAGCAGCTTAGGGACGGAGCGGGGCTACACCTTC. This sequence encodes CASSLGTERGYTF.

The chain joins TRBV14 to TRBJ1-2; tentatively, D is TRBD1 (5 bases). The V end lost 1 base, the J end lost 4 bases, and 7 bases lay between the germline ends. Germline CDR1 is SGHDN and CDR2 is FVKESK. The CDR3 contains 13 residues. The CDR3 here is CASSQGQSYGYTF. DNA of the CDR3: TGTGCCAGCAGCCAAGGACAGTCCTATGGCTACACCTTC.

As for this clone: An end of the junction does not agree with germline; a read error may underlie this. This chain connects TRBV7-7 to TRBJ2-5, with D tentatively TRBD2 (6 bases). This CDR3 spans 13 amino acids. Germline lookup yields CDR1 SSHAT and CDR2 FNYEAQ (reference sequence). CDR3 protein: CASSLAEQETQYF. In nucleotides, the CDR3 is TGTGCTAGCAGCTTAGCGGAGCAAGAGACCCAGTACTTC.

The rearrangement links TRBV30 to TRBJ2-7, with D possibly being TRBD1 (6 bases). Trimming stripped 0 bases from V and 2 bases from J, with 23 bases between. Germline V lookup: CDR1 GTSNPN, CDR2 SVGIG (reference sequence). This CDR3 is 18 amino acids long. This CDR3 is CAWSVRGWDNRRTYEQYV. The CDR3 region has the DNA TGTGCCTGGAGTGTACGGGGCTGGGACAACCGCAGAACCTACGAGCAGTACGTC.

The genes are TRBV5-5 and TRBJ2-3; the match to TRBD2 covers 8 bases. Per the germline V gene, CDR1 is SGHKS and CDR2 is YYEKEE (reference sequence). The V and J ends lost 1 base and 4 bases, in that order; junction bases with no gene match: 5. The CDR3 sequence is 15 residues long. CDR3 sequence (DNA): TGTGCCAGCAGCTTGAGGACTAGCCCCCCAGATACGCAGTATTTT. The encoded protein is CASSLRTSPPDTQYF.

The genes are TRBV28 and TRBJ1-5; D call uncertain. The germline V gene encodes CDR1 MDHEN and CDR2 SYDVKM. This CDR3 region has 15 residues. Trimming shortened V by 1 base and J by 5 bases, and 12 bases separated the two germline ends. The CDR3 coding sequence is TGTGCCAGCAGTTTATTCCGACAAGGCGATCAGCCCCAGCATTTT. Protein: CASSLFRQGDQPQHF.

The CDR3 here is CASSEGAGGGNTIYF. CDR3 coding DNA: TGTGCCAGCAGTGAAGGAGCAGGGGGCGGAAACACCATATATTTT. The chain has TRBV6-1 and TRBJ1-3, with 8 bases lining up with TRBD1. J was trimmed by 4 bases and V by 1 base; bases with no gene match: 3. The CDR3 is 15 amino acids. Germline V gene sequence: CDR1 MNHNS, CDR2 SASEGT.

The V call is TRBV5-1, the J call TRBJ2-1; TRBD2 matches 7 bases. Germline V gene lookup returns CDR1 SGHRS and CDR2 YFSETQ. This CDR3 contains 14 residues. V shed 4 bases, J shed 8 bases, and the junction held 9 bases outside the gene matches. CDR3 nucleotide sequence: TGCGCCAGCAGCGGGGGGAGGGCCAGGGATGAGCAGTTCTTC. Translated, it gives CASSGGRARDEQFF. Complete variable domain (other parts from reference TRBV5-1 and TRBJ2-1): KAGVTQTPRYLIKTRGQQVTLSCSPISGHRSVSWYQQTPGQGLQFLFEYFSETQRNKGNFPGRFSGRQFSNSRSEMNVSTLELGDSALYLCASSGGRARDEQFFGPGTRLTVL.

The V call is TRBV7-9, the J call TRBJ1-1; D is possibly TRBD1 (6 bases). Germline CDR1 reads SEHNR; CDR2 reads FQNEAQ (reference sequence). The CDR3 covers 17 residues. Between the trimmed V and J ends, which lost 5 bases and 6 bases, there was a span of 25 bases. The CDR3 loop reads CASSPSQGRVGIAEAFF. DNA of the CDR3: TGTGCCAGCAGCCCGTCCCAGGGGCGGGTTGGAATCGCTGAAGCTTTCTTT.

The chain uses TRBV7-9 and TRBJ2-2; 9 positions agree with TRBD2. The germline V gene encodes CDR1 SEHNR and CDR2 FQNEAQ (reference sequence). CDR3 size: 19 residues. V lost 4 bases and J lost 0; bases outside the gene matches: 12. The CDR3 here is CASSSIAGVRLANTGELFF. In DNA form, the CDR3 reads TGTGCCAGCAGCTCTATAGCGGGAGTTAGGTTGGCGAACACCGGGGAGCTGTTTTTT.

V and J are TRBV30 and TRBJ1-2, with D possibly being TRBD1 (5 bases). The CDR3 runs 15 residues. CDR1 is GTSNPN, CDR2 SVGIG, per germline (reference sequence). Trimming removed 3 bases at V and 3 bases at J, with 17 bases between. CDR3 in amino acids: CAWSPGWDSDYGYTF. CDR3 DNA sequence: TGTGCCTGGAGCCCAGGGTGGGATTCGGACTATGGCTACACCTTC.

The V and J genes are TRBV5-1 and TRBJ1-1, with D maybe TRBD1 (6 bases). This CDR3 is 15 amino acids long. Germline V gene lookup returns CDR1 SGHRS and CDR2 YFSETQ. The V end was cut by 3 bases, the J end by 0 bases, with 12 bases between. The CDR3 sequence is CASSSRTVMNTEAFF. CDR3 bases: TGCGCCAGCAGCTCGCGGACAGTAATGAACACTGAAGCTTTCTTT.

This clone was recorded once. V gene TRBV10-3 combines with J gene TRBJ1-4, with 7 bases fitting TRBD1. The germline CDR1 and CDR2 sequences are ENHRY and SYGVKD. The CDR3 has 14 residues. V gave up 3 bases and J gave up 6 bases; unmatched junction bases: 4. This chain's CDR3 is CAISDGGQDEKLFF. CDR3 in DNA: TGTGCCATCAGTGACGGCGGACAGGATGAAAAACTGTTTTTT.

This clone is a singleton in its sample. The chain is built from TRBV7-2 and TRBJ2-6, with D unresolved. CDR3 length equals 13 residues. Between the trimmed V and J ends, which lost 5 bases and 4 bases, there was a span of 6 bases. Germline-derived CDR1 and CDR2 are SGHTA and FQGNSA. CDR3 amino acids: CASSPLGANVLTF. The CDR3 DNA is TGTGCCAGCAGCCCACTCGGGGCCAACGTCCTGACTTTC.